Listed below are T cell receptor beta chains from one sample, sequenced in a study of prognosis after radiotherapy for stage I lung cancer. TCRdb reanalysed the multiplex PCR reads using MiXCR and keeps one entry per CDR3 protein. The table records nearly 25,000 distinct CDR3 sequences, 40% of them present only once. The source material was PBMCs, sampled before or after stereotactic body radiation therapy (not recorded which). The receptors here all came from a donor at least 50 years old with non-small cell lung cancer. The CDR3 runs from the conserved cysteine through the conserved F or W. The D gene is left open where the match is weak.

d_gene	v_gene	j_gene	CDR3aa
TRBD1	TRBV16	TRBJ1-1	CASSEGGTGTEAFF
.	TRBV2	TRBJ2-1	CASSVDGRGPIHEQFF
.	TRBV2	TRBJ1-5	CASSETTGRQPQHF
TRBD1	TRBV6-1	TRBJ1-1	CASSDRGRGAFF
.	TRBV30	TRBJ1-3	CAWNRQSGNTIYF
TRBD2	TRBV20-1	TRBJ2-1	CSATGTSGMSYNEQFF
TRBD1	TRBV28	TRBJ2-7	CASSLSLTDRGHEQYF
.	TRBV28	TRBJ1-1	CASSFLLAEAFF
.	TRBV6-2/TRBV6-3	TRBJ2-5	CASSEPMSRRWVQETQYF
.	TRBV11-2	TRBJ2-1	CSISSPDGRGTYNEQFF
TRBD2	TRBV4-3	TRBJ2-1	CASSQGPTSGGNNEQFF
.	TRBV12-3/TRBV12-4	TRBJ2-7	CASSLGGAGEQYF
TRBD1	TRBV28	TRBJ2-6	CASSSQGQGTGANVLTF
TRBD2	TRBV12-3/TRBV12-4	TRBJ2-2	CASSFGGIVAGELFF
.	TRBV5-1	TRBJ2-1	CASSLLGAGGNEQFF
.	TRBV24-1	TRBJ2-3	CATSDLGDWQVTYTQYF
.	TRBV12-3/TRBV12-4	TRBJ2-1	CASSFLTGWGRPYNEQFF
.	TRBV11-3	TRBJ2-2	CASSLGAATGELFF
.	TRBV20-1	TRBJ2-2	CSASGGKNGELFF
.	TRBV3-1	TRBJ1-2	CASSQGTPEWGYTF
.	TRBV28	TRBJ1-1	CATRRGDLNTEAFF
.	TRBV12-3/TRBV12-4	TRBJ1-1	CASSFWAEAFF
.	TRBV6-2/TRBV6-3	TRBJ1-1	CASSFTENTEAFF
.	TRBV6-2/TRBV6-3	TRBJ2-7	CASSYPPVVEQYF
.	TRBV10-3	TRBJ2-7	CAITEGEKYEQYF
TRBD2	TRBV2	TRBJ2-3	CASSEGGRALDTQYF
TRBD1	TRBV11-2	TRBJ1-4	CASSVSDRVYEKLFF
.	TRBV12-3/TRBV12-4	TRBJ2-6	CASSPDMVFSGAIVLTF
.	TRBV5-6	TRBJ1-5	CASSLGLRGGNQPQHF
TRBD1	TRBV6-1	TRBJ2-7	CASRTGTGCSYEQYF
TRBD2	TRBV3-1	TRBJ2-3	CASSLEGLAGVRDTQYF